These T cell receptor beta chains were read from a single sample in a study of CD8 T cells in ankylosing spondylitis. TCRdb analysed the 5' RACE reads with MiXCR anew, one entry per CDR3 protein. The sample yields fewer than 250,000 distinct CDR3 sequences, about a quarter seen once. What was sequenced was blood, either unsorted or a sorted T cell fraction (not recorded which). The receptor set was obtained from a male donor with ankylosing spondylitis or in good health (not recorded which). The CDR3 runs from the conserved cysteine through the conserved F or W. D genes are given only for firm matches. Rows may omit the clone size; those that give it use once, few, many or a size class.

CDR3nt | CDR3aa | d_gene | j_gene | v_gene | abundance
TGCAGTGCTGCCGATGACAGTAGGGGCACTGAAGCTTTCTTT | CSAADDSRGTEAFF | - | TRBJ1-1 | TRBV20-1 | -
TGCGCCAGCAGGCGGACTAGCGGGAGGGAATCGTTGACAGATACGCAGTATTTT | CASRRTSGRESLTDTQYF | TRBD2 | TRBJ2-3 | TRBV5-1 | few
TGCAGCGTTGGGACGGCTGGAAACACCATATATTTT | CSVGTAGNTIYF | - | TRBJ1-3 | TRBV29-1 | many
TGCGCCAGCAGCTTGGCGGACAGGGGGCAAAACATTCAGTACTTC | CASSLADRGQNIQYF | TRBD1 | TRBJ2-4 | TRBV5-1 | many
TGCAGGGCCGGGACTAGCGGCCAAGAGACCCAGTACTTC | CRAGTSGQETQYF | TRBD2 | TRBJ2-5 | TRBV20-1 | -
TGCAGTGCTAGAGATCGTTCAGGTTCCTCCTACGAGCAGTACTTC | CSARDRSGSSYEQYF | - | TRBJ2-7 | TRBV20-1 | -
TGTGCCAGCAGCCAAGATCGGGACTACTCCTACAATGAGCAGTTCTTC | CASSQDRDYSYNEQFF | TRBD2 | TRBJ2-1 | TRBV4-2 | -
TGTGCCAGCACCTCAAGAGGGGGGACTAGCGATTACAATGAGCAGTTCTTC | CASTSRGGTSDYNEQFF | TRBD2 | TRBJ2-1 | TRBV3-1 | -
TGCAGTGCCCGAGGACCGCAAGAGACCCAGTACTTC | CSARGPQETQYF | - | TRBJ2-5 | TRBV20-1 | few
TGCAGCGTTGAAGACGACAGATTCTCCTACAATGAGCAGTTCTTC | CSVEDDRFSYNEQFF | - | TRBJ2-1 | TRBV29-1 | -
TGTGCCATCTCCTCGCAGGGGGATCGCGAAAAACTGTTTTTT | CAISSQGDREKLFF | TRBD1 | TRBJ1-4 | TRBV10-3 | many
TGTGCCAGCAGGCCAGACAGGGTCCCCGGGGAGCTGTTTTTT | CASRPDRVPGELFF | TRBD1 | TRBJ2-2 | TRBV12-3/TRBV12-4 | once
TGCGCCAGCAGCCAACCCTTCCTTAATGAAAAACTGTTTTTT | CASSQPFLNEKLFF | - | TRBJ1-4 | TRBV4-1 | many
TGTGCCAGCAGTTTATTCGAGGTTCTCCAAGAGACCCAGTACTTC | CASSLFEVLQETQYF | - | TRBJ2-5 | TRBV12-3/TRBV12-4 | many
TGCAGCGTTGATCTTGAGGGCGCCCCCTACAATGAGCAGTTCTTC | CSVDLEGAPYNEQFF | - | TRBJ2-1 | TRBV29-1 | -
TGTGCCAGCAGCTTATTTCGTGCCAGCCCGATTAGGAACGAGCAGTACTTC | CASSLFRASPIRNEQYF | - | TRBJ2-7 | TRBV7-3 | -
TGTGCCAGCAGCCCCGTTATGAGGACAAAGAGCACCATATATTTT | CASSPVMRTKSTIYF | - | TRBJ1-3 | TRBV7-2 | few
TGTGCCAGCAGCTTAGTGGGGTCTGGGGCCAACGTCCTGACTTTC | CASSLVGSGANVLTF | - | TRBJ2-6 | TRBV5-1 | many
TGTGCCAGCAGCTCCGATGGGGGGGAGACAGATACGCAGTATTTT | CASSSDGGETDTQYF | TRBD2 | TRBJ2-3 | TRBV7-3 | -
TGCGCCAGCAGCTTGGCGACAGGGGGCGCGACTGAAGCTTTCTTT | CASSLATGGATEAFF | TRBD1 | TRBJ1-1 | TRBV5-1 | many
TGTGCCAGCAGTTCCCCAGGCAATCAGCCCCAGCATTTT | CASSSPGNQPQHF | - | TRBJ1-5 | TRBV12-3/TRBV12-4 | once
TGTGCCAGCTCACCACCGTCTATCAATGAGCAGTTCTTC | CASSPPSINEQFF | - | TRBJ2-1 | TRBV18 | many
TGTGCCAGCACCTACAGGAACGAGCAGTACTTC | CASTYRNEQYF | - | TRBJ2-7 | TRBV27 | many
TGCAGTGCTAGATCCCCAACAGCGGGAGCCTACGAGCAGTACTTC | CSARSPTAGAYEQYF | TRBD2 | TRBJ2-7 | TRBV20-1 | few
TGCAGTGCTAGAGAAGATGAGGGGCGCAATCAGCCCCAGCATTTT | CSAREDEGRNQPQHF | - | TRBJ1-5 | TRBV20-1 | few
TGTGCCAGTAGTATGAAGGGGGCCGGCACTGAAGCTTTCTTT | CASSMKGAGTEAFF | TRBD1 | TRBJ1-1 | TRBV19 | -
TGTGCCAGCAGCTCGAAGGGACTGATCACCGGGGAGCTGTTTTTT | CASSSKGLITGELFF | - | TRBJ2-2 | TRBV7-2 | few
TGCAGTGCTAGTAGTGGGATCCACGAGCAGTACTTC | CSASSGIHEQYF | - | TRBJ2-7 | TRBV20-1 | many
TGTGCCAGCAGCTTAGTGGGCGGCACCTACGAGCAGTACTTC | CASSLVGGTYEQYF | - | TRBJ2-7 | TRBV7-2 | -
TGTGCCATCAACGCGGGAGGATGGGATACGCAGTATTTT | CAINAGGWDTQYF | TRBD2 | TRBJ2-3 | TRBV10-3 | many
TGCAGTGCTAGTCATGAAACAGACTCACCCCTCCACTTT | CSASHETDSPLHF | - | TRBJ1-6 | TRBV20-1 | few
TGTGCCAGCAGTTTATTTTTAGCGGGAGAGGGTGAGCAGTTCTTC | CASSLFLAGEGEQFF | TRBD2 | TRBJ2-1 | TRBV28 | many
TGCGCCAGCAGCTGGACAGGGACAAATCAAGAGACCCAGTACTTC | CASSWTGTNQETQYF | TRBD1 | TRBJ2-5 | TRBV5-1 | -
TGTGCCAGCAGTGGCCGGGCCTGGATGTCGGGAAACACCATATATTTT | CASSGRAWMSGNTIYF | - | TRBJ1-3 | TRBV28 | few
TGCAGCGTCACACTGCTCGGAGGGGGGTACCAAGAGACCCAGTACTTC | CSVTLLGGGYQETQYF | - | TRBJ2-5 | TRBV29-1 | many
TGCAGCGTTGTAGGCGGGAGGGCCGTCGACGAGCAGTACTTC | CSVVGGRAVDEQYF | TRBD2 | TRBJ2-7 | TRBV29-1 | -
TGCAGTGCTAACGACTACCAACAAGAGACCCAGTACTTC | CSANDYQQETQYF | - | TRBJ2-5 | TRBV20-1 | -
TGTGCCATCACCGGGACTAGCGGGTACAATGAGCAGTTCTTC | CAITGTSGYNEQFF | TRBD2 | TRBJ2-1 | TRBV10-3 | once
TGTGCCAGTAGGCAGACAGGGGGTGAGCCCCAGCATTTT | CASRQTGGEPQHF | TRBD1 | TRBJ1-5 | TRBV19 | few
TGCAGTGCTAGGGCTGGAGCGGGTGCCTACGAGCAGTACTTC | CSARAGAGAYEQYF | - | TRBJ2-7 | TRBV20-1 | -
TGTGCCAGCAGCACTCCAGGGATTGGCGGCTACACCTTC | CASSTPGIGGYTF | - | TRBJ1-2 | TRBV7-2 | many
TGTGCCAGCAGCAGTATAATAGCGGGAGGGCCCGGGGAGCTGTTTTTT | CASSSIIAGGPGELFF | TRBD2 | TRBJ2-2 | TRBV4-2 | few
TGTGCCAGCAGCTTAAAGTTTAGGCGGGAGTTGGGCACAGATACGCAGTATTTT | CASSLKFRRELGTDTQYF | TRBD2 | TRBJ2-3 | TRBV11-2 | many
TGCAGCGTTGAAGATCCGGGTGGAGAGACCCAGTACTTC | CSVEDPGGETQYF | - | TRBJ2-5 | TRBV29-1 | -
TGTGCCAGCAGCCCCCTCCTGGGGGGCCAAGAGACCCAGTACTTC | CASSPLLGGQETQYF | - | TRBJ2-5 | TRBV11-2 | -
TGCAGTGCCCAGAGGATAGGTCCACTTAGCAATCAGCCCCAGCATTTT | CSAQRIGPLSNQPQHF | - | TRBJ1-5 | TRBV20-1 | few
TGTGCCAGCAGTTTAAACAGGGCGGACATTCAGTACTTC | CASSLNRADIQYF | - | TRBJ2-4 | TRBV12-3/TRBV12-4 | many
TGCAGTGCTGAGGGGACCAAAACGCAGTATTTT | CSAEGTKTQYF | - | TRBJ2-3 | TRBV20-1 | -
TGCGCCAGCAAGGGACAGGGTGCAAATGAGCAGTTCTTT | CASKGQGANEQFF | TRBD1 | TRBJ2-1 | TRBV5-1 | -
TGTGCCATCAGTGAGCTGTCCGCCCGGGACGGTAATGAGCAGTTCTTC | CAISELSARDGNEQFF | - | TRBJ2-1 | TRBV10-3 | many
TGTGCCAGCAGTGAACCTTCGTCTAGCGGGAGTTTCGAGCAGTACTTC | CASSEPSSSGSFEQYF | TRBD2 | TRBJ2-7 | TRBV6-1 | many
TGTGCCAGCAGTGGCCATATACAGGGGGAGCAGTACTTC | CASSGHIQGEQYF | TRBD1 | TRBJ2-7 | TRBV6-1 | many
TGTGCCAGCAGCCAACGGACTAGCGGGGTCTCCTACGAGCAGTACTTC | CASSQRTSGVSYEQYF | TRBD2 | TRBJ2-7 | TRBV3-1 | -
TGTGCCAGCAGCGCCATGACACCACAGGGCTCCCACACAGATACGCAGTATTTT | CASSAMTPQGSHTDTQYF | - | TRBJ2-3 | TRBV9 | -
TGCGCCAGCAGCCAACCAACTAGCGGGAGGGGCAATGAGCAGTTCTTC | CASSQPTSGRGNEQFF | TRBD2 | TRBJ2-1 | TRBV4-1 | few
TGTGCCATCAGTGAGAAGGATCTAGCGGGAGGAGAGCAGTACTTC | CAISEKDLAGGEQYF | TRBD2 | TRBJ2-7 | TRBV10-3 | many
TGTGCCAGCAGTTACCTTGGGGGTCAAGAGACCCAGTACTTC | CASSYLGGQETQYF | - | TRBJ2-5 | TRBV6-5 | -
TGTGCCAGCAGTTTATTCCCGGGGGGGCGTTCACCCCTCCACTTT | CASSLFPGGRSPLHF | - | TRBJ1-6 | TRBV27 | many
TGTGCCAGCAGCTTATTGGGACAGGGGGTAGATACGCAGTATTTT | CASSLLGQGVDTQYF | TRBD1 | TRBJ2-3 | TRBV7-2 | many